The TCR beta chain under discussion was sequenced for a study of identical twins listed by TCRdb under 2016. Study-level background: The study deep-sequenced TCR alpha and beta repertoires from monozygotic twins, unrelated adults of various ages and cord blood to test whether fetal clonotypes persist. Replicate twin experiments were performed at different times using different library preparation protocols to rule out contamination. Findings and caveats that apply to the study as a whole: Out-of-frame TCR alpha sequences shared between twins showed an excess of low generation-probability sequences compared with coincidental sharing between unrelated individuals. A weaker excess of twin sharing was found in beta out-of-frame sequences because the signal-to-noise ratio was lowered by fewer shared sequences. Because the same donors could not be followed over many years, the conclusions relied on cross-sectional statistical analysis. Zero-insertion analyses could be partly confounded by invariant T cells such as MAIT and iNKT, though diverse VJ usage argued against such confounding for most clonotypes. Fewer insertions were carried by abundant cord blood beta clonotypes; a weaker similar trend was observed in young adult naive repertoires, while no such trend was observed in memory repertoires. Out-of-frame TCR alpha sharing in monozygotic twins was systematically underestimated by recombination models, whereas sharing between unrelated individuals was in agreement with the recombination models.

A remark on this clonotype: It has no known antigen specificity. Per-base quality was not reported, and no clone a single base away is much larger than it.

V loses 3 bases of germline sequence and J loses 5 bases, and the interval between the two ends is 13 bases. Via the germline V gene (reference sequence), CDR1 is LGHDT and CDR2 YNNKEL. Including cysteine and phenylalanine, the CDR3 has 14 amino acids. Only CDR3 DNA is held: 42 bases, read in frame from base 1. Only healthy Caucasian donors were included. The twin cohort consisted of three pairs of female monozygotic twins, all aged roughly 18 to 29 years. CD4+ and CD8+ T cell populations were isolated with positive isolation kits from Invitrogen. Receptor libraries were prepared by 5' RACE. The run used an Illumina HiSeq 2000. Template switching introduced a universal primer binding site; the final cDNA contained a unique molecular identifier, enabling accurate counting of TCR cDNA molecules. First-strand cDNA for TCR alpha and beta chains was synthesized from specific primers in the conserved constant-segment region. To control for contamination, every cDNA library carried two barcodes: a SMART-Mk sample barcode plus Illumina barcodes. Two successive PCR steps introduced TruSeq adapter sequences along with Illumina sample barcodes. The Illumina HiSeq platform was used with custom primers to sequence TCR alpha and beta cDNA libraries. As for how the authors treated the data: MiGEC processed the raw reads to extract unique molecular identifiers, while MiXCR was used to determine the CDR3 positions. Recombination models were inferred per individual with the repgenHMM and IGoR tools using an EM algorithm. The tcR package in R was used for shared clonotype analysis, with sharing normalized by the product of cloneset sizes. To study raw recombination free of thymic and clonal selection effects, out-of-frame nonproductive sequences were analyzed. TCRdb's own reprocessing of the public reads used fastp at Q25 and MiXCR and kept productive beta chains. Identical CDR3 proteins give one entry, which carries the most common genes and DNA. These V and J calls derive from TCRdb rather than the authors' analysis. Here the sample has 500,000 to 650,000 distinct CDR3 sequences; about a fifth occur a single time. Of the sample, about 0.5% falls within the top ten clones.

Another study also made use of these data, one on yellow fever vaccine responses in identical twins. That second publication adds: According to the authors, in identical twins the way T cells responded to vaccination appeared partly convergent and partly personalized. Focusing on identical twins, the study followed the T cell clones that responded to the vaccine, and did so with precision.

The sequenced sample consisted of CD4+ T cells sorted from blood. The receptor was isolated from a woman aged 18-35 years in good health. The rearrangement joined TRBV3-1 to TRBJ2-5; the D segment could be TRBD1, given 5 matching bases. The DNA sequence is TGTGCCAGCAGCCATCCCGGACATACGGAGACCCAGTACTTC. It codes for CASSHPGHTETQYF.